These T cell receptor beta chains were read from a single sample in a study of T cells in Graves' hyperthyroidism and ophthalmopathy. One entry per CDR3 protein results from TCRdb running MiXCR on the multiplex PCR reads. The sample has roughly 300,000 distinct CDR3 sequences, 25% seen once. Sequenced sample: blood. The source of these receptors is a man aged 35 to 55 with Graves' hyperthyroidism that later progressed to Graves' ophthalmopathy. The CDR3 runs from the conserved cysteine through the conserved F or W. The order of the fields is D gene, J gene, V gene, clone size, CDR3 DNA, CDR3 protein. D genes are given only for firm matches. Size tells how often a clone was seen (once, few, many) or the class of an expanded clone, and some rows leave it out.

>TRBD2|TRBJ2-2|TRBV30|many
TGTGCCTGTTCGACTAGCGGGATAAACGGGGAGCTGTTTTTT
CACSTSGINGELFF
>.|TRBJ1-1|TRBV7-8|many
TGTGCCAGCAGCTCGCGCAGCATGGAAGCTTTCTTT
CASSSRSMEAFF
>.|TRBJ2-5|TRBV6-5|.
TGTGCCAGCAGTTACTCGAGGGACGGCCAAGAGACCCAGTACTTC
CASSYSRDGQETQYF
>.|TRBJ2-3|TRBV18|.
TGTGCCAGCTCACCAAGAGATACGCAGTATTTT
CASSPRDTQYF
>.|TRBJ1-1|TRBV15|.
TGTGCCACCAGCAGATACAGGGCCGAGGGGAACACTGAAGCTTTCTTC
CATSRYRAEGNTEAFF
>TRBD2|TRBJ2-5|TRBV19|.
TGTGCCACCCAGAGCGGGGGTATCCAAGAGACCCAGTACTTC
CATQSGGIQETQYF
>.|TRBJ1-3|TRBV30|many
TGTGCCTGGAGTGTACCCCGGTCATCCTCTGGAAACACCATATATTTT
CAWSVPRSSSGNTIYF
>.|TRBJ1-3|TRBV6-5|.
TGTGCCAGCAGTTACTCGGGCCTCTCTGGAAACACCATATATTTT
CASSYSGLSGNTIYF
>.|TRBJ1-1|TRBV6-2/TRBV6-3|.
TGTGCCAGCAGTGTGTTAGAGGGCCTCATGAACACTGAAGCTTTCTTT
CASSVLEGLMNTEAFF
>.|TRBJ2-7|TRBV24-1|many
TGTGCCACCAGTGCCATCGAGGGGCAAGGGCCGGACTACGAGCAGTACTTC
CATSAIEGQGPDYEQYF
>.|TRBJ1-1|TRBV30|many
TGTGCCTGGAGCTTATCCCAAACTGGTGGCACTGAAGCTTTCTTT
CAWSLSQTGGTEAFF
>.|TRBJ1-5|TRBV12-3/TRBV12-4|many
TGTGCCAGCAGTTTAGATTTCGGAGGCAATCAGCCCCAGCATTTT
CASSLDFGGNQPQHF
>TRBD1|TRBJ2-7|TRBV28|.
TGTGCCAGCAGTTCGTTTCCTGGGACAGTTGACTACGAGCAGTACTTC
CASSSFPGTVDYEQYF
>TRBD1|TRBJ1-1|TRBV6-5|many
TGTGCCAGCAGTCGACAGGGTAGTTACACTGAAGCTTTCTTT
CASSRQGSYTEAFF
>.|TRBJ2-2|TRBV6-5|many
TGTGCCAGCAGTCACGAACCCCCCAGCACCGGGGAGCTGTTTTTT
CASSHEPPSTGELFF
>.|TRBJ2-2|TRBV19|few
TGTGCCAGTATTAACAGTTTCACCGGGGAGCTGTTTTTT
CASINSFTGELFF
>TRBD2|TRBJ2-7|TRBV6-5|.
TGTGCCAGCAGTTACAAATTAGCGGGAGCTTCCTACGAGCAGTACTTC
CASSYKLAGASYEQYF
>.|TRBJ1-5|TRBV9|many
TGTGCCAGCAGCGTAGGCGGGCAGGGAGGTCAGCCCCAGCATTTT
CASSVGGQGGQPQHF
>TRBD1|TRBJ1-1|TRBV20-1|many
TGCAGTGCTAGAATCCACAGGGGTGACACTGAAGCTTTCTTT
CSARIHRGDTEAFF